This is a list of T cell receptor beta chains from one sample in a study of cytomegalovirus exposure and HLA in healthy donors. Clones were sequenced by immunoSEQ multiplex PCR, and TCRdb holds only the in-frame ones, with some missing. The sample lists approximately 100,000 clones, roughly three fifths seen once, with around 3.9% in the top ten. The specimen was PBMCs. Receptors were obtained from a young man in good health and CMV-seropositive. The CDR3 runs from the conserved cysteine through the conserved F or W. A D gene is named only where the DNA matches it firmly. Only some rows state a clone size, as once, few, many or a class for expanded clones.

size	V	J	D	DNA	CDR3
NA	TRBV6-1	TRBJ2-5	TRBD1	TGTGCCAGCAGGAAAGACAGGGGTGGGGAGACCCAGTACTTC	CASRKDRGGETQYF
NA	TRBV4-1	TRBJ2-7	NA	TGCGCCAGCAGCCTAACCCCCAGGGTCTCCTACGAGCAGTACTTC	CASSLTPRVSYEQYF
few	TRBV4-2	TRBJ1-5	TRBD1	TGTGCCAGCAGCCAAGAAGACAGGGGGGGCCAGCCCCAGCATTTT	CASSQEDRGGQPQHF
once	TRBV18	TRBJ2-1	TRBD1	TGTGCCAGCTCACCAAGGGACAGGCAAAGCAATGAGCAGTTCTTC	CASSPRDRQSNEQFF
NA	TRBV4-1	TRBJ1-4	TRBD1	TGCGCCAGCAGCCAAGGACAGGGAGAAAAACTGTTTTTT	CASSQGQGEKLFF
NA	TRBV5-1	TRBJ2-7	TRBD1	TGCGCCAGCAGCACCTTACAGGGGATGAGCTCCTACGAGCAGTACTTC	CASSTLQGMSSYEQYF
few	TRBV7-8	TRBJ2-3	TRBD2	TGTGCCAGCACCCTTAGCGGGGGGGCCGGGGATACGCAGTATTTT	CASTLSGGAGDTQYF
NA	TRBV5-5	TRBJ1-6	NA	TGTGCCAGCAGCCGCACGGACACTAATTCACCCCTCCACTTT	CASSRTDTNSPLHF
NA	TRBV11-2	TRBJ2-3	TRBD2	TGTGCCAGCAGCTTATGGGGGGGGGAAACAGATACGCAGTATTTT	CASSLWGGETDTQYF
NA	TRBV28	TRBJ2-7	TRBD1	TGTGCCAGCAAGTCTGGGGACAGGGAATTAGGGCAGTACTTC	CASKSGDRELGQYF
once	TRBV21-1	TRBJ1-4	NA	TGTGCCAGCAGTTCAAAGGGGGCAACTAATGAAAAACTGTTTTTT	CASSSKGATNEKLFF
NA	TRBV19	TRBJ2-1	NA	TGTGCCAGTAGTCCCGTTGGGAGACAGGTAACCAATGAGCAGTTCTTC	CASSPVGRQVTNEQFF
once	TRBV25-1	TRBJ2-6	NA	TGTGCCAGCAGTGAACAGATCCGCTCTGGGGCCAACGTCCTGACTTTC	CASSEQIRSGANVLTF
NA	TRBV19	TRBJ2-3	NA	TGTGCCAGTAGTATACCAGATAATACGCAGTATTTT	CASSIPDNTQYF
NA	TRBV9	TRBJ2-3	NA	TGTGCCAGCAGCTCCACAGGGTTCACAGATACGCAGTATTTT	CASSSTGFTDTQYF
few	TRBV30	TRBJ1-2	NA	TGTGCCTGGAGTGTACAAAACTATGGCTACACCTTC	CAWSVQNYGYTF
NA	TRBV5-1	TRBJ2-7	NA	TGCGCCAGCAGCTTGGGCTCAGGTAACTCCTACGAGCAGTACTTC	CASSLGSGNSYEQYF